This T cell receptor (beta chain) derives from a study of T cell responses to AZD1222 COVID-19 vaccine. Study-level points and caveats: The study found Spike-specific TCR breadth and depth rose after two AZD1222 doses. Donors were chiefly white British, with a greater number of females, and clonal diversity was perhaps underestimated. Reports indicate that nearly half of spike-specific TCRs are directed at unmutated variant regions. Spike-spanning, vaccine-associated CD4 TCRs were dominant at 160-218 and 743-854.

Concerning this clone: Its antigen is still unknown.

Generated by immunoSEQ multiplex PCR, the TCRdb table keeps only in-frame clones and is missing some. The profile shows roughly 150,000 clones, about 90% of them singletons. Sequenced material: peripheral blood, taken 28 days after the second AZD1222 dose. The receptor was isolated from an adult who received the AZD1222 COVID-19 vaccine.

The CDR3 region has the DNA TGTGCCACCAGCAGAGATGCGGGAACTAATGAAAAACTGTTTTTT. This translates into CATSRDAGTNEKLFF. This chain connects TRBV15 to TRBJ1-4; no firm D call. Per the germline V gene, CDR1 is LNHNV and CDR2 is YYDKDF (reference sequence). The germline V and J ends were trimmed by 0 bases and 1 base, with 6 bases remaining between them. This CDR3 is built from 15 residues. Full variable domain (missing parts from reference TRBV15 and TRBJ1-4): DAMVIQNPRYQVTQFGKPVTLSCSQTLNHNVMYWYQQKSSQAPKLLFHYYDKDFNNEADTPDNFQSRRPNTSFCFLDIRSPGLGDTAMYLCATSRDAGTNEKLFFGSGTQLSVL.